Listed here is a single TCR beta chain. These data are taken from a study of graft-versus-host responses after intestinal transplantation. Study summary: As for transplant type, recipients had multivisceral, liver-intestinal, or isolated intestinal grafts.

Trimming cost V 6 bases and J 12 bases; bases outside gene matches: 11. The CDR3 consists of 13 residues. Germline values: CDR1 SNHLY, CDR2 FYNNEI. The method was immunoSEQ multiplex PCR; TCRdb's version includes in-frame clones alone and lacks a portion of them. In the table there are approximately 38,000 clones, 83% of which are singletons. This receptor was identified in a human patient who received an intestinal transplant, so some T cells may come from the graft donor. The specimen was PBMCs, collected roughly 1,000 days after transplant. The V gene is TRBV2, the J gene TRBJ1-2; TRBD1 matches at 9 bases. The CDR3 nucleotides are TGTGCCAGCAGGGATACCCGGGACAGGGCCCACACCTTC. This gives the protein CASRDTRDRAHTF.